A single sample is the source of the 12 T cell receptor beta chains below, sequenced in a study of T cells in Graves' hyperthyroidism and ophthalmopathy. There were TCR beta CDR3 regions amplified from RNA transcripts. With the HTBI primer set, the TCR CDR3 went through a first round of RT-PCR. TCRdb ran MiXCR on the multiplex PCR reads and lists one entry per CDR3 protein. The sample contains about 560,000 distinct CDR3 sequences, 15% to 17% of which appear only once. The sequencing sample was made of blood. The source is a young woman with Graves' hyperthyroidism.

In its sample, this clonotype was seen a few times. The chain couples TRBV30 to TRBJ2-3; the D gene is possibly TRBD2 (5 bases). V lost 4 bases, J lost 0 bases, and 20 bases lay in between. Per germline, CDR1 GTSNPN and CDR2 SVGIG (reference sequence). CDR3 length: 17 amino acids. The CDR3, as DNA: TGTGCCTGGACCCCCTTTGTGATAGGCGGGAGCACAGATACGCAGTATTTT. Translation: CAWTPFVIGGSTDTQYF.

This clonotype was counted many times. The chain combines TRBV20-1 with TRBJ2-1, with a weak D call TRBD2 (5 bases). Per the germline V gene, CDR1 is DFQATT and CDR2 is SNEGSKA (reference sequence). Trimming took 3 bases from V and 0 from J, leaving 12 bases between them. The CDR3 totals 15 residues. This chain's CDR3 is CSARLAASSYNEQFF. Here the CDR3 DNA reads TGCAGTGCTAGGCTAGCCGCGAGCTCCTACAATGAGCAGTTCTTC.

This clonotype was counted ten times or more. The chain joins TRBV27 to TRBJ2-1; weak D call: TRBD2 (5 bases). This CDR3 has 14 amino acids. Germline CDR1 reads MNHEY; CDR2 reads SMNVEV (reference sequence). The germline V and J ends were trimmed by 4 bases and 6 bases, with 13 bases remaining between them. The CDR3 here is CASSSTPGSNEQFF. The CDR3 nucleotides are TGTGCCAGCAGTTCCACCCCGGGGTCCAATGAGCAGTTCTTC.

V gene TRBV12-3 or TRBV12-4 combines with J gene TRBJ2-2, with D maybe TRBD1 (5 bases). The germline V and J ends were trimmed by 8 bases and 2 bases, with 9 bases remaining between them. CDR3 length: 13 amino acids. The CDR3 sequence: CASDDSNTGELFF. For the CDR3, the DNA is TGTGCCAGCGATGACAGCAACACCGGGGAGCTGTTTTTT.

This clonotype was recorded a few times. The V and J genes are TRBV27 and TRBJ2-7; D gene uncertain. Trimming left V 5 bases short and J 5 bases short, with 13 bases between. The CDR3 is made up of 13 amino acids. The germline V gene encodes CDR1 MNHEY and CDR2 SMNVEV (reference sequence). The CDR3 nucleotides read TGTGCCAGCAGTCCCTGGGTTTCGGACGAGCAGTACTTC. Translated, it gives CASSPWVSDEQYF.

CDR3 in amino acids: CASRRIYSNQPQHF. The CDR3 region has the DNA TGTGCCAGCAGGAGAATCTATAGCAATCAGCCCCAGCATTTT. The rearrangement links TRBV6-1 to TRBJ1-5; D gene unclear. Germline values: CDR1 MNHNS, CDR2 SASEGT. V dropped 6 bases and J dropped 0 bases, with 9 bases sitting between them. The CDR3 loop spans 14 amino acids.

The chain is built from TRBV7-9 and TRBJ2-1; D not resolved. Trimming left V 4 bases short and J 0 bases short, with 16 bases between. The CDR3 has 17 amino acids. Germline V CDR1 and CDR2: SEHNR, FQNEAQ (reference sequence). The CDR3 sequence: CASSSGRQLSSYNEQFF. In DNA, the CDR3 is TGTGCCAGCAGCTCTGGAAGGCAGTTAAGCTCCTACAATGAGCAGTTCTTC.

The J gene is TRBJ1-5, the V gene TRBV18; 10 nucleotides agree with TRBD1. Germline CDR1 reads KGHSH; CDR2 reads LQKENI. CDR3 length: 17 amino acids. V dropped 6 bases and J dropped 2; count of bases not matched to a gene: 10. The CDR3 region is CASSNQGDRGGNQPQHF. The CDR3 region has the DNA TGTGCCAGCTCCAACCAAGGGGACAGGGGTGGCAATCAGCCCCAGCATTTT. Supplemented by reference TRBV18 and TRBJ1-5, the full variable domain reads NAGVMQNPRHLVRRRGQEARLRCSPMKGHSHVYWYRQLPEEGLKFMVYLQKENIIDESGMPKERFSAEFPKEGPSILRIQQVVRGDSAAYFCASSNQGDRGGNQPQHFGDGTRLSIL.

The gene calls are TRBV19 and TRBJ2-1; 8 bases fit TRBD2. Germline CDR1 LNHDA, CDR2 SQIVND (reference sequence). Trimming took 5 bases from V and 6 from J; bases not matched to a gene: 12. The CDR3 spans 16 residues. The CDR3 nucleotides read TGTGCCAGTAGTGTTACTAGCGGACTCCCCGGCAATGAGCAGTTCTTC. It codes for CASSVTSGLPGNEQFF.

This clonotype was seen repeatedly, ten times or more. The chain couples TRBV3-1 to TRBJ1-4; D remains unclear. V lost 2 bases and J lost 2, with 15 bases in between. Germline V CDR1 and CDR2: LGHDT, YNNKEL (reference sequence). This CDR3 is 17 amino acids long. The CDR3 protein is CASSQLGGGPTNEKLFF. CDR3 in DNA: TGTGCCAGCAGCCAATTGGGTGGAGGGCCCACTAATGAAAAACTGTTTTTT.

This clonotype was detected many times. This rearrangement joins TRBV4-1 to TRBJ2-3; D may be TRBD2 (6 bases). With 1 base removed from V and 0 bases from J, the gap between germline ends came to 14 bases. CDR3 length equals 17 residues. Per the germline V gene, CDR1 is MGHRA and CDR2 is YSYEKL. The CDR3 here is CASSQVGTQYSTDTQYF. CDR3 sequence (DNA): TGCGCCAGCAGCCAAGTAGGGACTCAGTATAGCACAGATACGCAGTATTTT.

This clonotype was recorded many times. This chain joins TRBV7-2 and TRBJ1-1; no clear D. The V end was cut by 5 bases, the J end by 6 bases, with 13 bases between. Germline lookup yields CDR1 SGHTA and CDR2 FQGNSA. CDR3 length equals 13 residues. CDR3 region: CASSTTREAEAFF. CDR3 sequence (DNA): TGTGCCAGCAGCACGACACGGGAGGCTGAAGCTTTCTTT.